This T cell receptor beta chain was identified in a study of cytomegalovirus exposure and HLA in healthy donors. Study outcomes and limitations: It was confirmed in vitro that a few of the CMV-associated chains were specific for CMV antigens. With later analysis, a missense DCLRE1C variant became linked to TCR beta V- and J-gene trimming. In a later analysis, around 18,000 TCR beta sequences were associated with HLA alleles at 0.05 false discovery rate.

Germline CDR1 SGHTS, CDR2 YDEGEE. CDR3 length: 14 amino acids. The junction had 4 bases not matched to a gene; V was cut back by 0 bases and J by 7 bases. Primers for the PCR totalled 60 Vbeta and 13 Jbeta. Sequencing used immunoSEQ multiplex PCR; TCRdb keeps in-frame clones, though not all of them. The repertoire holds some 150,000 clones, with about four fifths as singletons. This clone was observed a handful of times. Antigen: not known. The chain couples TRBV5-8 to TRBJ1-2; 9 positions match TRBD1. Sequences were obtained from PBMCs. This sequence was found in a middle-aged man in good health and CMV-seropositive. The CDR3 sequence is CASSLGTGDSGYTF. DNA for the CDR3: TGTGCCAGCAGCTTGGGGACAGGGGACAGTGGCTACACCTTC.